The rows below give T cell receptor beta chains drawn from one sample of a study of cytotoxic CD8 clonotypes in ibrutinib-treated CLL. Generated by immunoSEQ multiplex PCR, the TCRdb table keeps only in-frame clones and is missing some. Of 190,000 or so clones in the sample, over 55% were seen once. Sequencing was performed on PBMCs, taken after 24 months of ibrutinib treatment. The source of these receptors is a human donor with chronic lymphocytic leukemia. Both conserved end residues are part of each CDR3. The order of the fields is V gene, D gene, J gene, clone size, CDR3 protein, CDR3 DNA. D genes are given only for firm matches. For some rows the clone size is stated as once, few or many, or as a class when expanded; others skip it.

>TRBV28|TRBD1|TRBJ2-2|.
CASRVTGDNFLSGELFF
TGTGCCAGCAGGGTAACAGGGGATAATTTTTTGTCCGGGGAGCTGTTTTTT
>TRBV15|TRBD1|TRBJ1-5|few
CATRLGSRGDNQPQHF
TGTGCCACCAGGTTAGGATCCAGGGGGGACAATCAGCCCCAGCATTTT
>TRBV19|.|TRBJ1-2|.
CASSITPPVYYGYTF
TGTGCCAGTAGTATCACACCCCCAGTTTATTATGGCTACACCTTC
>TRBV4-3|.|TRBJ1-1|.
CASTQGRGYTEAFF
TGCGCCAGCACCCAAGGTCGCGGGTATACTGAAGCTTTCTTT
>TRBV10-2|TRBD1|TRBJ2-7|.
CASIGSQGQKSYEQYF
TGCGCCAGCATCGGGTCCCAGGGACAGAAGAGCTACGAGCAGTACTTC
>TRBV19|.|TRBJ2-5|.
CASSIGGALWQETQYF
TGTGCCAGTAGTATAGGGGGAGCCTTGTGGCAAGAGACCCAGTACTTC
>TRBV18|.|TRBJ2-7|.
CASSPGLNYEQYF
TGTGCCAGCTCACCCGGTCTAAACTACGAGCAGTACTTC
>TRBV11-2|.|TRBJ2-7|.
CASATSEQYF
TGTGCCAGCGCAACGAGCGAGCAGTACTTC
>TRBV7-9|.|TRBJ2-4|.
CASSFLNENIQYF
TGTGCCAGCAGCTTCTTGAATGAAAACATTCAGTACTTC
>TRBV29-1|.|TRBJ1-2|few
CSVEGGLSGYTF
TGCAGCGTTGAGGGTGGGTTGTCAGGCTACACCTTC
>TRBV7-6|.|TRBJ2-5|.
CASSLPQGHQETQYF
TGTGCCAGCAGCTTACCACAAGGACACCAAGAGACCCAGTACTTC
>TRBV2|TRBD1|TRBJ2-7|.
CASTQGGQGVYEQYF
TGTGCCAGCACCCAGGGGGGACAGGGTGTCTACGAGCAGTACTTC
>TRBV5-1|.|TRBJ1-3|.
CASSQDIGGTIYF
TGCGCCAGCAGCCAGGACATCGGGGGCACCATATATTTT
>TRBV7-2|.|TRBJ1-2|few
CASSLADSTYGYTF
TGTGCCAGCAGCTTAGCGGACTCTACCTATGGCTACACCTTC
>TRBV18|.|TRBJ1-1|.
CASSRLRERRNTEAFF
TGTGCCAGCTCACGTCTCAGGGAAAGACGGAACACTGAAGCTTTCTTT
>TRBV9|.|TRBJ1-5|.
CASSVGGHQPQHF
TGTGCCAGCAGCGTAGGGGGTCATCAGCCCCAGCATTTT
>TRBV13|.|TRBJ2-3|.
CASAGTDTQYF
TGTGCCAGCGCAGGGACAGATACGCAGTATTTT
>TRBV10-3|.|TRBJ2-1|.
CAISEGGLYNEQFF
TGTGCCATCAGTGAGGGCGGGCTCTACAATGAGCAGTTCTTC
>TRBV7-2|.|TRBJ1-5|.
CASSPGGASNQPQHF
TGTGCCAGCAGCCCGGGGGGGGCAAGCAATCAGCCCCAGCATTTT
>TRBV5-1|.|TRBJ2-7|.
CASSLTLAYEQYF
TGCGCCAGCAGCTTGACCCTAGCCTACGAGCAGTACTTC
>TRBV4-3|TRBD2|TRBJ2-7|.
CASSQKTSGHYEQYF
TGCGCCAGCAGCCAAAAGACTAGCGGACACTACGAGCAGTACTTC
>TRBV27|.|TRBJ1-2|few
CASSLGRGYTF
TGTGCCAGCAGTTTAGGTCGAGGCTACACCTTC
>TRBV7-6|TRBD1|TRBJ1-1|few
CASSLDTGTGNTEAFF
TGTGCCAGCAGCTTAGATACTGGGACAGGAAACACTGAAGCTTTCTTT
>TRBV6-5|TRBD2|TRBJ2-1|.
CASSYWGLAGGNEQFF
TGTGCCAGCAGTTACTGGGGACTAGCGGGAGGTAATGAGCAGTTCTTC
>TRBV11-2|.|TRBJ1-5|.
CASSLVGGDQPQHF
TGTGCCAGCAGCTTAGTTGGGGGCGATCAGCCCCAGCATTTT
>TRBV10-3|.|TRBJ2-7|.
CAISESRPAGILEQYF
TGTGCCATCAGTGAGTCGAGGCCAGCGGGCATACTCGAGCAGTACTTC
>TRBV30|.|TRBJ2-7|.
CAWSVTQPGVGEQYF
TGTGCCTGGAGTGTAACCCAACCAGGGGTTGGTGAGCAGTACTTC
>TRBV20-1|.|TRBJ2-1|.
CSAWTGRQFF
TGCAGTGCGTGGACTGGTCGACAGTTCTTC
>TRBV30|TRBD1|TRBJ2-7|.
CAWNWDRSSYEQYF
TGTGCCTGGAACTGGGACAGGAGCTCCTACGAGCAGTACTTC
>TRBV6-5|.|TRBJ2-7|once
CASSLGGDKLEQYF
TGTGCCAGCAGCCTTGGAGGGGACAAGCTGGAGCAGTACTTC
>TRBV5-6|TRBD1|TRBJ1-1|.
CASSYTGGSTEAFF
TGTGCCAGCAGTTACACAGGGGGGAGCACTGAAGCTTTCTTT
>TRBV16|TRBD1|TRBJ2-7|few
CASSQSNRGAYEQYF
TGTGCCAGCAGCCAAAGTAACAGGGGGGCCTACGAGCAGTACTTC
>TRBV5-1|.|TRBJ1-1|.
CASSPTGGGEAFF
TGCGCCAGCAGCCCCACTGGGGGGGGTGAAGCTTTCTTT
>TRBV27|TRBD2|TRBJ2-7|.
CASSFSGGYEQYF
TGTGCCAGCAGTTTTTCGGGAGGTTACGAGCAGTACTTC
>TRBV6-6|.|TRBJ1-5|.
CASSYSHGSYQPQHF
TGTGCCAGCAGTTACTCACACGGTTCATATCAGCCCCAGCATTTT
>TRBV11-2|TRBD1|TRBJ2-7|.
CASSTSGTGPSYEQYF
TGTGCCAGCAGCACCTCCGGGACAGGGCCCTCCTACGAGCAGTACTTC
>TRBV4-1|.|TRBJ2-1|.
CASSQGGTHNEQFF
TGCGCCAGCAGCCAAGGCGGGACTCACAATGAGCAGTTCTTC
>TRBV5-6|TRBD2|TRBJ2-7|.
CASSDGLAGVYEQYF
TGTGCCAGCAGCGATGGACTAGCGGGAGTCTACGAGCAGTACTTC
>TRBV4-1|TRBD2|TRBJ2-7|.
CASSQDRSGRLYEQYF
TGCGCCAGCAGCCAAGATAGGAGCGGGAGGTTATACGAGCAGTACTTC
>TRBV28|.|TRBJ2-7|.
CASRTNRDEQYF
TGTGCCAGCAGAACGAACAGGGACGAGCAGTACTTC
>TRBV5-4|.|TRBJ2-7|few
CASSPDPGGVVQYF
TGTGCCAGCAGCCCAGACCCGGGCGGGGTTGTGCAGTACTTC
>TRBV5-6|TRBD2|TRBJ2-7|.
CASSQVAGKVSYEQYF
TGTGCCAGCAGCCAAGTAGCGGGAAAAGTTTCCTACGAGCAGTACTTC
>TRBV4-3|.|TRBJ2-7|.
CASSQDRTVYYEQYF
TGCGCCAGCAGCCAAGATAGGACTGTTTACTACGAGCAGTACTTC
>TRBV27|TRBD1|TRBJ1-2|once
CASSPQTGQAYGYTF
TGTGCCAGCAGTCCCCAAACGGGACAGGCCTATGGCTACACCTTC
>TRBV13|TRBD2|TRBJ2-7|few
CASSLGTSGYEQYF
TGTGCCAGCAGCTTAGGGACTAGCGGCTACGAGCAGTACTTC
>TRBV5-1|.|TRBJ2-7|.
CASSLQNYEQYF
TGCGCCAGCAGCCTACAAAACTACGAGCAGTACTTC
>TRBV14|.|TRBJ2-1|.
CASSQDRTVVNEQFF
TGTGCCAGCAGCCAAGATAGGACAGTTGTCAATGAGCAGTTCTTC
>TRBV5-1|TRBD2|TRBJ2-5|.
CASSLEGLAGVQTQYF
TGCGCCAGCAGCTTGGAGGGGCTAGCGGGAGTGCAGACCCAGTACTTC
>TRBV30|TRBD1|TRBJ1-4|.
CAGLTGGNEKLFF
TGTGCCGGACTGACAGGGGGGAATGAAAAACTGTTTTTT
>TRBV5-6|TRBD2|TRBJ2-1|.
CASSLLPSGGIYNEQFF
TGTGCCAGCAGCTTGTTACCTAGCGGAGGGATCTACAATGAGCAGTTCTTC
>TRBV30|.|TRBJ1-1|.
CAWSVRTNTEAFF
TGTGCCTGGAGTGTACGAACGAACACTGAAGCTTTCTTT